This T cell receptor (beta chain) was observed in a study of radiotherapy plus CTLA-4 blockade in lung cancer. About the study: There were objective responses in approximately 20% of patients, and roughly 32% had disease control. Study findings and constraints: Increased serum interferon-beta after radiation also reportedly predicted response strongly.

Assay: immunoSEQ multiplex PCR; the TCRdb copy retains only in-frame clones and omits some. Of about 85,000 clones in the sample, around 85% are singletons; the top ten hold just over 2%. V shed 4 bases, J shed 6 bases, and the junction held 9 bases outside the gene matches. The CDR3 covers 15 residues. Germline CDR1 reads SGDLS; CDR2 reads YYNGEE. Ipilimumab-mediated CTLA-4 blockade plus focal radiation was given to patients having chemo-refractory metastatic non-small-cell lung cancer. For this clone: What it binds is not known.

Sequencing used peripheral blood, obtained from a patient treated with radiotherapy plus ipilimumab. This TCR derives from a human donor with non-small cell lung cancer who had a partial response to radiotherapy plus ipilimumab. This chain connects TRBV9 to TRBJ2-2, with 7 bases identical to TRBD2. Here the CDR3 reads CASSLRGGSPGELFF. The DNA for the CDR3 is TGTGCCAGCAGCCTTCGGGGCGGGAGCCCCGGGGAGCTGTTTTTT.